Here is one TCR beta chain with its context. Its target is unknown. The study sampled nominally healthy donors, though unrecorded immune exposures were likely. There are 15 residues in the CDR3. Per the germline V gene, CDR1 is SGHNT and CDR2 is YENEEA. V dropped 0 bases and J dropped 9 bases, with 17 bases sitting between them. Vbeta (60) and Jbeta (13) primers were used in the PCR. Original analysis: Tens of millions of unique TCR beta chains, 10 million to 14 million shared, were counted in a later analysis. TCRdb keeps only in-frame clones here, not all; method: immunoSEQ multiplex PCR. V and J calls and clone size are copied from that table; D and trimming were computed from the DNA. The sample shows fewer than 75,000 clones, 80% of them seen only once. This sample is part of a study of cytomegalovirus exposure and HLA in healthy donors. Study-wide results and caveats: Reports described diagnosis of cytomegalovirus status by the classifier as highly specific and sensitive. The majority of TCR sequences were rare, yet some public TCRs appeared in many donors.

Sequencing was performed on PBMCs. The rearrangement joins TRBV11-3 to TRBJ1-1; D is perhaps TRBD1 (5 bases). The sequence derives from a woman in her 30s in good health and CMV-seronegative. CDR3 sequence reads: CASSLEGASPAKAFF. Written as DNA, the CDR3 is TGTGCCAGCAGCTTAGAAGGGGCCTCGCCTGCTAAAGCTTTCTTT.